The clone carrying this T cell receptor (beta chain) was seen many times. Its antigen is not known. This entry is derived from a study of naive and memory T cell subsets. Ligated cDNA underwent four rounds of PCR with nested alpha and beta constant region primers and SP2. For blood and skin samples, reverse transcription used TCR alpha and beta constant primers. TCRdb ran MiXCR on the UMI-ligation and nested PCR reads and lists one entry per CDR3 protein. The table records about 26,000 distinct CDR3 sequences, about 5.2% of them present only once. An oligonucleotide containing a UMI was ligated to the 3' end of TCR cDNA. General study points: The RNA method is potentially sensitive to activation and differentiation changes.

The sample was blood. This TCR derives from an adult in good health.

CDR3 amino acids: CARGQGKPYEQYF. CDR3 sequence (DNA): TGTGCCCGAGGACAGGGGAAACCCTACGAGCAGTACTTC. V usage is TRBV6-2 or TRBV6-3 and J usage is TRBJ2-7, with TRBD1 matching over 9 bases. The V gene's germline CDR1 is MNHEY and CDR2 SVGEGT. The CDR3 spans 13 residues. The ends lost 11 bases at V and 2 bases at J; junction bases unmatched: 7.